The 23 T cell receptor beta chains below were found in one sample sequenced in a study of blood T cell repertoires in COVID-19. Some clones are missing from TCRdb's copy, which holds only in-frame ones; the method was immunoSEQ multiplex PCR. Of under 350,000 clones in the sample, 90% were seen once. Sequencing was performed on peripheral blood. These receptors originate from a woman between 25 and 40 years old with COVID-19, enrolled during active disease.

J is TRBJ2-5 and V is TRBV19; 7 bases are a match to TRBD2. This CDR3 is built from 15 residues. The germline gives CDR1 LNHDA, CDR2 SQIVND (reference sequence). Trimming removed 2 bases from V and 5 bases from J; junction bases left unmatched: 8. CDR3 DNA: TGTGCCAGTAGTATAATGTCGGGAGGTTGGGAGACCCAGTACTTC. Translating gives CASSIMSGGWETQYF.

The rearrangement uses TRBV19 and TRBJ2-7, with TRBD1 as a possible D gene (6 bases). Germline loops: CDR1 LNHDA, CDR2 SQIVND (reference sequence). V shed 3 bases and J shed 4 bases, with 13 bases lying between them. The CDR3 consists of 14 residues. The CDR3 bases are TGTGCCAGTAGTATGTGGGGGCGCCCTTACGAGCAGTACTTC. Protein sequence: CASSMWGRPYEQYF. The full variable domain, rest sourced from reference TRBV19 and TRBJ2-7, is DGGITQSPKYLFRKEGQNVTLSCEQNLNHDAMYWYRQDPGQGLRLIYYSQIVNDFQKGDIAEGYSVSREKKESFPLTVTSAQKNPTAFYLCASSMWGRPYEQYFGPGTRLTVT.

This chain uses TRBV4-2 with TRBJ2-1, with 10 positions matching TRBD2. V shed 7 bases, J shed 8 bases, and the junction held 8 bases outside the gene matches. The V gene's germline CDR1 is LGHNA and CDR2 YNFKEQ. The CDR3 is made up of 14 amino acids. This CDR3 reads CASKLERGGDEQFF. The CDR3 DNA follows: TGTGCCAGCAAACTCGAGCGGGGGGGAGATGAGCAGTTCTTC.

V is TRBV4-1 and J is TRBJ1-2; D perhaps matches TRBD1 (6 bases). V lost 3 bases and J lost 6, with 17 bases in between. In germline, CDR1 is MGHRA, CDR2 YSYEKL. This CDR3 has 15 residues. The CDR3 nucleotides read TGCGCCAGCAGCCACAGAGCCGGGACAATCAATGGCTACACCTTC. Its translation is CASSHRAGTINGYTF.

The chain joins TRBV4-1 to TRBJ2-7; D gene unclear. Germline V gives CDR1 MGHRA, CDR2 YSYEKL. The V end lost 1 base, the J end lost 3 bases, and 7 bases lay between the germline ends. The CDR3 loop spans 13 amino acids. The CDR3 DNA follows: TGCGCCAGCAGCCAAGTAGCACGCTACGAGCAGTACTTC. This gives the protein CASSQVARYEQYF.

V usage is TRBV28 and J usage is TRBJ1-2; weak D call: TRBD1 (5 bases). This CDR3 contains 15 residues. Looked up from germline, CDR1 is MDHEN and CDR2 is SYDVKM. V was shortened by 5 bases and J by 0 bases, with 13 bases between the two germline ends. The CDR3 nucleotides read TGTGCCAGCAGTATGGATGTCAGGGCTAACTATGGCTACACCTTC. This translates into CASSMDVRANYGYTF.

The chain uses TRBV9 and TRBJ1-5; no definite D call. Germline-derived CDR1 and CDR2 are SGDLS and YYNGEE. The CDR3 length is 12 residues. V was trimmed by 0 bases and J by 6 bases, leaving 4 bases between them. Here the CDR3 DNA reads TGTGCCAGCAGCGTAGGTAGTCAGCCCCAGCATTTT. It yields the protein CASSVGSQPQHF. Full variable domain (remainder filled in from reference TRBV9 and TRBJ1-5): DSGVTQTPKHLITATGQRVTLRCSPRSGDLSVYWYQQSLDQGLQFLIQYYNGEERAKGNILERFSAQQFPDLHSELNLSSLELGDSALYFCASSVGSQPQHFGDGTRLSIL.

This sequence joins TRBV6-5 and TRBJ2-1; the D gene is possibly TRBD2 (6 bases). There are 12 residues in the CDR3. Germline V CDR1 and CDR2: MNHEY, SVGAGI. V was cut by 4 bases and J by 10 bases, with 11 bases left in between. The CDR3 is CASSSLRGEQFF. As DNA, the CDR3 is TGTGCCAGCAGTTCCCTTCGGGGGGAGCAGTTCTTC.

The J gene is TRBJ2-7, the V gene TRBV27, with no clear D. Trimming pared 6 bases from V and 0 bases from J, leaving 6 bases between. Germline values: CDR1 MNHEY, CDR2 SMNVEV (reference sequence). This CDR3 has 12 residues. The CDR3 is CASRSGSYEQYF. In DNA form, the CDR3 reads TGTGCCAGCAGGTCCGGCTCCTACGAGCAGTACTTC.

The chain joins TRBV28 to TRBJ2-1, with 10 nucleotides matching TRBD2. CDR3 size: 17 residues. Trimming took 3 bases from V and 6 from J; bases not matched to a gene: 11. Germline CDR1 MDHEN, CDR2 SYDVKM. CDR3 amino acids: CASSLLSGRAGSNEQFF. CDR3 sequence (DNA): TGTGCCAGCAGTTTGCTCAGCGGGAGGGCAGGTTCCAATGAGCAGTTCTTC.

J is TRBJ2-7 and V is TRBV3-1 (or the pseudogene TRBV3-2); the match to TRBD2 covers 7 bases. The V gene end was trimmed by 8 bases and the J gene end by 2 bases; junction bases not matched to a gene: 9. The CDR3 contains 14 residues. Per germline, CDR1 LGHDT and CDR2 YNNKEL (reference sequence). In nucleotides, the CDR3 is TGTGCCAGCCGCCGGGGGGACTGGACCTACGAGCAGTACTTC. It translates to CASRRGDWTYEQYF.

This chain links TRBV4-1 with TRBJ2-7; 10 bases line up with TRBD2. The germline gives CDR1 MGHRA, CDR2 YSYEKL. The CDR3 consists of 15 residues. The trim removed 0 bases at V and 2 bases at J, leaving 1 base unmatched. The DNA of the CDR3 is TGCGCCAGCAGCCAAGATCTAGCGGGAGCCTACGAGCAGTACTTC. Encoded protein: CASSQDLAGAYEQYF.

V and J are TRBV15 and TRBJ2-1; D is unresolved. Trimming cost V 8 bases and J 10 bases, with 15 bases left between them. Per germline, CDR1 LNHNV and CDR2 YYDKDF (reference sequence). The CDR3 is made up of 12 amino acids. The CDR3 is CATLASSSEQFF. CDR3 bases: TGTGCCACCCTTGCTAGTTCCAGCGAGCAGTTCTTC.

The rearrangement links TRBV12-5 to TRBJ2-1; the D is unclear. CDR1 LGHNT and CDR2 FRNRAP come from the germline V gene. V lost 5 bases, J lost 0 bases, and 11 bases lay in between. There are 15 residues in the CDR3. This CDR3 reads CASGQFLSSYNEQFF. The DNA of the CDR3 is TGTGCTAGTGGTCAATTTCTAAGCTCCTACAATGAGCAGTTCTTC.

The chain carries TRBV28 and TRBJ2-3; 14 nucleotides agree with TRBD2. Looked up from germline, CDR1 is MDHEN and CDR2 is SYDVKM. The length of the CDR3 is 16 residues. The V gene end was trimmed by 6 bases and the J gene end by 4 bases; junction bases not matched to a gene: 6. The CDR3 sequence is CASRLPGLAGADTQYF. The CDR3 nucleotides read TGTGCCAGCAGATTACCGGGACTAGCGGGAGCAGATACGCAGTATTTT.

The V gene is TRBV28, the J gene TRBJ2-7; tentative D call: TRBD2 (5 bases). Trimming took 6 bases from V and 2 from J, leaving 20 bases between them. This CDR3 comprises 16 residues. Germline V gene lookup returns CDR1 MDHEN and CDR2 SYDVKM. Written as DNA, the CDR3 is TGTGCCAGCAGACCGGGGATCGGATTACCAACCTACGAGCAGTACTTC. Its protein is CASRPGIGLPTYEQYF.

V gene TRBV13 combines with J gene TRBJ1-6; D remains unclear. Between the trimmed V and J ends, which lost 7 bases and 8 bases, there was a span of 15 bases. The CDR3 has 14 amino acids. The germline V gene has CDR1 PRHDT and CDR2 FYEKMQ (reference sequence). The CDR3, as DNA: TGTGCCAGCACTTTCTGGTCAGGTGATTCACCCCTCCACTTT. As protein: CASTFWSGDSPLHF.

V is TRBV29-1 and J is TRBJ2-7, with D maybe TRBD1 (5 bases). Germline CDR1 SQVTM, CDR2 ANQGSEA. Between the trimmed V and J ends, which lost 1 base and 4 bases, there was a span of 8 bases. This CDR3 is 12 amino acids long. Here the CDR3 DNA reads TGCAGCGTTGAAGGGACAACTTACGAGCAGTACTTC. Translation gives CSVEGTTYEQYF.

The chain employs TRBV2 and TRBJ2-3, with 13 bases fitting TRBD2. The germline gives CDR1 SNHLY, CDR2 FYNNEI. The CDR3 consists of 14 residues. Losses at the gene ends were 6 bases for V and 7 bases for J; bases not matched to a gene: 4. The CDR3 region has the DNA TGTGCCAGCAGGCCGGGACTAGCGGGAAATACGCAGTATTTT. It encodes CASRPGLAGNTQYF.

This chain connects TRBV28 to TRBJ2-7; weak D call: TRBD2 (7 bases). Trimming stripped 2 bases from V and 3 bases from J, with 11 bases between. The CDR3 is 14 residues long. Germline lookup yields CDR1 MDHEN and CDR2 SYDVKM. The CDR3, as DNA: TGTGCCAGCAGTTTAGGGGGGGCCTTCTACGAGCAGTACTTC. As protein: CASSLGGAFYEQYF.

The chain has TRBV18 and TRBJ2-2; 7 nucleotides align to TRBD1. The CDR3 has 17 residues. V was clipped by 5 bases and J by 2 bases; unmatched bases: 11. The germline V gene encodes CDR1 KGHSH and CDR2 LQKENI. The CDR3 loop is CASSTTGTAFNTGELFF. CDR3 bases: TGTGCCAGCTCAACGACCGGGACAGCCTTTAACACCGGGGAGCTGTTTTTT.

This rearrangement joins TRBV11-2 to TRBJ2-1; D perhaps matches TRBD2 (5 bases). Germline lookup yields CDR1 SGHAT and CDR2 FQNNGV. The CDR3 loop spans 16 amino acids. V was shortened by 5 bases and J by 1 base, with 15 bases between the two germline ends. The CDR3 bases are TGTGCCAGCAGCCCATGGACTGTGCTATCCTACAATGAGCAGTTCTTC. It yields the protein CASSPWTVLSYNEQFF. Filled out from reference TRBV11-2 and TRBJ2-1, the complete variable domain reads EAGVAQSPRYKIIEKRQSVAFWCNPISGHATLYWYQQILGQGPKLLIQFQNNGVVDDSQLPKDRFSAERLKGVDSTLKIQPAKLEDSAVYLCASSPWTVLSYNEQFFGPGTRLTVL.

The gene calls are TRBV6-1 and TRBJ2-6; perhaps TRBD1 as D (5 bases). The CDR3 has 15 amino acids. Germline V gives CDR1 MNHNS, CDR2 SASEGT. V dropped 2 bases and J dropped 2 bases, with 7 bases sitting between them. DNA for the CDR3: TGTGCCAGCAGTGAAAAAGGGGCTGGGGCCAACGTCCTGACTTTC. Translation: CASSEKGAGANVLTF.